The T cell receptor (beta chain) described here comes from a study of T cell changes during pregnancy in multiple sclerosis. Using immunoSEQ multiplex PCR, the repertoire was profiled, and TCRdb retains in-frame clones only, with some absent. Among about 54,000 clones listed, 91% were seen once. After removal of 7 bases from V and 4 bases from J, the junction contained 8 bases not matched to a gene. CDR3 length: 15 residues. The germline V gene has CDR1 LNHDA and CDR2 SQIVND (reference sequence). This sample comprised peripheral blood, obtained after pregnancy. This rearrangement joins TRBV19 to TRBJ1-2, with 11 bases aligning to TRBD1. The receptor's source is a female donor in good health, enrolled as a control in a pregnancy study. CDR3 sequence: CASTLPGQGGYGYTF. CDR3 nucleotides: TGTGCCAGTACCCTACCGGGACAGGGGGGCTATGGCTACACCTTC. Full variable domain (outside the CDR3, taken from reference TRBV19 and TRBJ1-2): DGGITQSPKYLFRKEGQNVTLSCEQNLNHDAMYWYRQDPGQGLRLIYYSQIVNDFQKGDIAEGYSVSREKKESFPLTVTSAQKNPTAFYLCASTLPGQGGYGYTFGSGTRLTVV.